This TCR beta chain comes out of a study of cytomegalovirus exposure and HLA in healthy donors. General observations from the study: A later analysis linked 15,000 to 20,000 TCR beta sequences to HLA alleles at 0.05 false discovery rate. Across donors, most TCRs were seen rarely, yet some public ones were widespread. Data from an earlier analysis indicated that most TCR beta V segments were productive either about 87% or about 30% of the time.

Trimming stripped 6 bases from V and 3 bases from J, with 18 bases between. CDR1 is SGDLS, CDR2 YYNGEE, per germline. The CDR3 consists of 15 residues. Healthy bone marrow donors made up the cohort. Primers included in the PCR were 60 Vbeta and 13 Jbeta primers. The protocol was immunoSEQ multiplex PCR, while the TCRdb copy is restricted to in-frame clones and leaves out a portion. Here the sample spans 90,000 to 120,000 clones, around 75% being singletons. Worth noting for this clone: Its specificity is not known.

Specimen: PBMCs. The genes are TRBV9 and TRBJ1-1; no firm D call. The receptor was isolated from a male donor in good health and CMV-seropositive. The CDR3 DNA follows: TGTGCCAGCACCCCCTCGACATTTGTGGACACTGAAGCTTTCTTT. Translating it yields CASTPSTFVDTEAFF.